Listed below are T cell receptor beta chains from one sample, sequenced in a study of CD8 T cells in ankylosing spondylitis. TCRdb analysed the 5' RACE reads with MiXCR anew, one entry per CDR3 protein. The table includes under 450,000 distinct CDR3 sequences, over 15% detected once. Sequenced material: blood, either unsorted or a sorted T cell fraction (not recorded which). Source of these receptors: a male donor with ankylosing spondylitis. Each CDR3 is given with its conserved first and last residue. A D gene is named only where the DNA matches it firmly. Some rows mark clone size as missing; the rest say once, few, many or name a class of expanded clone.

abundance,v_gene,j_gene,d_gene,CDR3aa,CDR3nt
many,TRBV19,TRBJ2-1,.,CASSRGNYNEQFF,TGTGCCAGTAGTAGGGGTAACTACAATGAGCAGTTCTTC
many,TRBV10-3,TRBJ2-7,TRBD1,CAISGGDRGYEQYF,TGTGCCATCAGTGGTGGGGACAGGGGCTACGAGCAGTACTTC
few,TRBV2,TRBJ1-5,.,CASSEFGVQPQHF,TGTGCCAGCAGTGAATTCGGGGTTCAGCCCCAGCATTTT
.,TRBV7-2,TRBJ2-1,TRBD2,CASSQIAGFYNEQFF,TGTGCCAGCAGCCAAATAGCGGGGTTCTACAATGAGCAGTTCTTC
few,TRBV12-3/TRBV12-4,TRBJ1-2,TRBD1,CASRQLGQGGGYTF,TGTGCCAGCAGACAACTCGGACAGGGAGGGGGCTACACCTTC
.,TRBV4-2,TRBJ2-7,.,CASSQGTDYEQYF,TGTGCCAGCAGCCAAGGGACAGATTACGAGCAGTACTTC
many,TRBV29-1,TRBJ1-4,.,CSVETGLEEKLFF,TGCAGCGTGGAAACAGGGTTGGAGGAAAAACTGTTTTTT
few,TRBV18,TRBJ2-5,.,CASSPGVETQYF,TGTGCCAGCTCACCAGGGGTAGAGACCCAGTACTTC
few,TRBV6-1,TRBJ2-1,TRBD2,CASSLTSQSYNEQFF,TGTGCCAGCAGCCTGACTAGCCAATCCTACAATGAGCAGTTCTTC
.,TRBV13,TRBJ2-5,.,CASSLGRGIETQYF,TGTGCCAGCAGCCTAGGTCGCGGGATAGAGACCCAGTACTTC
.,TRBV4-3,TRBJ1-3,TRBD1,CASSRDSRNTIYF,TGCGCCAGCAGCCGGGACAGCAGAAACACCATATATTTT
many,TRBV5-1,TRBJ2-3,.,CASSLVSDTQYF,TGCGCCAGCAGCTTGGTGTCAGATACGCAGTATTTT
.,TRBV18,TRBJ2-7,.,CASSPRRDNNEQYF,TGTGCCAGCTCACCGCGCAGGGACAACAACGAGCAGTACTTC
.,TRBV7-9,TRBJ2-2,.,CASSPPGVPGELFF,TGTGCCAGCAGCCCGCCCGGGGTCCCCGGGGAGCTGTTTTTT
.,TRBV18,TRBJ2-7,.,CASSMGVEQYF,TGTGCCAGCTCAATGGGGGTCGAGCAGTACTTC
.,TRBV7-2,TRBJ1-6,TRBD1,CASSLAALTGSYSPLHF,TGTGCCAGCAGCTTAGCAGCCTTGACAGGGTCTTATTCACCCCTCCACTTT
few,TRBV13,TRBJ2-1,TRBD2,CASSPGLALGDEQFF,TGTGCCAGCAGCCCAGGACTAGCATTGGGGGATGAGCAGTTCTTC
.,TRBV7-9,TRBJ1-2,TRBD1,CASSRDRISNYGYTF,TGTGCCAGCAGCAGGGACAGGATCTCTAACTATGGCTACACCTTC
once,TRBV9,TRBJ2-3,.,CASSVGYGTDMQYF,TGTGCCAGCAGCGTCGGGTACGGCACAGATATGCAGTATTTT
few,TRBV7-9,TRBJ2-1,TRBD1,CARGLEDRGPYEQFF,TGTGCCAGGGGCCTGGAGGACAGGGGGCCATATGAGCAGTTCTTC
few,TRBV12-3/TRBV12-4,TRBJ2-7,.,CASSFGAYEQYF,TGTGCCAGCAGTTTTGGCGCCTACGAGCAGTACTTC
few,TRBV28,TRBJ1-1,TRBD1,CASREGTGKNTEAFF,TGTGCCAGCAGGGAAGGGACAGGGAAGAACACTGAAGCTTTCTTT
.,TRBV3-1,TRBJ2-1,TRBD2,CASSQDLRRGGFKDEQFF,TGTGCCAGCAGCCAAGATCTTCGGCGGGGGGGTTTTAAAGATGAGCAGTTCTTC
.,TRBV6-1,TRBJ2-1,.,CASRPRYSSYNEQFF,TGTGCCAGCAGACCCAGGTACAGCTCCTACAATGAGCAGTTCTTC
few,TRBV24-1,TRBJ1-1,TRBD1,CATSDRQTRATGAAFF,TGTGCCACCAGTGACCGCCAGACAAGAGCGACAGGGGCGGCTTTCTTT
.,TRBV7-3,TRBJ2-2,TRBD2,CASSLISGRALDTGELFF,TGTGCCAGCAGCTTAATTAGCGGGAGGGCCCTCGACACCGGGGAGCTGTTTTTT
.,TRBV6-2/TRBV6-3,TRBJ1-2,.,CASIRGSWDYGYTF,TGTGCCAGCATAAGGGGATCCTGGGACTATGGCTACACCTTC
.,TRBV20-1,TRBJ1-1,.,CSARDPSRLDEAFF,TGCAGTGCTAGAGATCCTTCGAGGTTGGATGAAGCTTTCTTT
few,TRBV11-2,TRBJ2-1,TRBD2,CASSSGLATYNEQFF,TGTGCCAGCAGCTCGGGACTAGCGACCTACAATGAGCAGTTCTTC
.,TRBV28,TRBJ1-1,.,CASSLYQGRTEAFF,TGTGCCAGCAGTTTATACCAGGGAAGAACTGAAGCTTTCTTT
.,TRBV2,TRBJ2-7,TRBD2,CASRALTSGTYEQYF,TGTGCCAGCAGAGCACTAACTAGCGGGACCTACGAGCAGTACTTC
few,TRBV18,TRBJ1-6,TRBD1,CASSADRTYYNSPLHF,TGTGCCAGCTCAGCGGACAGGACTTACTATAATTCACCCCTCCACTTT
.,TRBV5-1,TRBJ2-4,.,CASSPTGFNIQYF,TGCGCCAGCAGCCCCACGGGGTTCAACATTCAGTACTTC
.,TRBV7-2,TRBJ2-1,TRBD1,CASSFAHLTGPYNEQFF,TGTGCCAGCAGCTTTGCCCATTTGACAGGGCCATACAATGAGCAGTTCTTC
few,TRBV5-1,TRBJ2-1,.,CASSFTTTNNEQFF,TGCGCCAGCAGCTTCACCACGACAAACAATGAGCAGTTCTTC
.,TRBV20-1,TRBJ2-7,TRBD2,CSAGKGGSTVEQYF,TGCAGTGCGGGAAAGGGCGGGAGTACTGTCGAGCAGTACTTC
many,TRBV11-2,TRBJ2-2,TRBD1,CASSLTGMDTGELFF,TGTGCCAGCAGCTTGACAGGGATGGACACCGGGGAGCTGTTTTTT
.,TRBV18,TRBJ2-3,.,CASSTKGHGSLASDTQYF,TGTGCCAGCTCTACAAAGGGACACGGGTCCTTGGCCTCGGATACGCAGTATTTT
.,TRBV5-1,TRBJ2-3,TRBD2,CASSTGLAGEADTQYF,TGCGCCAGCAGCACCGGACTAGCGGGAGAGGCAGATACGCAGTATTTT
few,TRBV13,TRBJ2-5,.,CASSLMMVGETQYF,TGTGCCAGCAGCTTAATGATGGTCGGAGAGACCCAGTACTTC
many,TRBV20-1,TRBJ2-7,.,CSARDLSHGVYEQYF,TGCAGTGCTAGAGATCTCAGTCACGGAGTCTACGAGCAGTACTTC
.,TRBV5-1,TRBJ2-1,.,CASSLGGPGNNEQFF,TGCGCCAGCAGCTTGGGGGGGCCTGGGAACAATGAGCAGTTCTTC
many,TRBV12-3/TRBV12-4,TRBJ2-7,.,CASSGRGDSSYEQYF,TGTGCCAGCAGCGGCAGGGGCGATAGCTCCTACGAGCAGTACTTC
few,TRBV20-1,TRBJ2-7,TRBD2,CSAEAGGPSYEQYF,TGCAGTGCCGAAGCGGGAGGCCCGTCCTACGAGCAGTACTTC
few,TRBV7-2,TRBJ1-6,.,CASSLGETYNSPLHF,TGTGCCAGCAGCTTAGGGGAGACCTATAATTCACCCCTCCACTTT
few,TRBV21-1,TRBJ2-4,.,CASSKEQGGNIQYF,TGTGCCAGCAGCAAAGAGCAGGGGGGAAACATTCAGTACTTC
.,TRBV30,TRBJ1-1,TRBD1,CAWTRQGNTEAFF,TGTGCCTGGACCCGACAGGGAAACACTGAAGCTTTCTTT
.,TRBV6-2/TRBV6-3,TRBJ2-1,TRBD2,CASSYTGLAGGTSSYNEQFF,TGTGCCAGCAGTTACACTGGACTAGCGGGAGGGACCAGCTCCTACAATGAGCAGTTCTTC
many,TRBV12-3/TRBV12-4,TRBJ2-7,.,CASSPRQTYEQYF,TGTGCCAGCAGCCCACGACAGACCTACGAGCAGTACTTC
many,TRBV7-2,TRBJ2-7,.,CASSPGSEQYF,TGTGCCAGCAGCCCTGGGTCCGAGCAGTACTTC
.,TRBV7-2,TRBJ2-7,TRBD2,CASSLGQLRLATTYEQYF,TGTGCCAGCAGCTTAGGGCAGTTGAGACTAGCGACGACCTACGAGCAGTACTTC
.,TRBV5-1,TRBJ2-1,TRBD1,CASSLTGEPYNEQFF,TGCGCCAGCAGCCTAACAGGGGAGCCCTACAATGAGCAGTTCTTC
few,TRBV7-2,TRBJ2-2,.,CASSFAGIAAGELFF,TGTGCCAGCAGCTTTGCTGGGATAGCCGCCGGGGAGCTGTTTTTT
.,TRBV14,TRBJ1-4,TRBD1,CASSRPGQGINEKLFF,TGTGCCAGCAGCCGACCGGGACAGGGGATAAATGAAAAACTGTTTTTT
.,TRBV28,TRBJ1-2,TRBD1,CASSLRLRGSGYTF,TGTGCCAGCAGTTTAAGGCTCAGGGGGTCTGGCTACACCTTC